The sequence of this T cell receptor (beta chain) was determined in a study of vaccination effects on CD4 cells after COVID-19. Turning to the study itself: Subjects were given two BNT162b2 or mRNA-1273 vaccine doses.

TCRdb's table, derived via immunoSEQ multiplex PCR, lists solely in-frame clones and lacks some. The sample contains tens of thousands of clones, approximately 64% of which appear only once. Study-wide points: Marked clonal contraction was seen late after vaccination (in both infection- and vaccine-induced clones).

Trimming at V came to 4 bases and at J to 8 bases, leaving 8 bases not matched to a gene. The CDR3 consists of 14 residues. CDR1 SGHRS and CDR2 YFSETQ come from the germline V gene. ViraFEST assay sequencing came after antigen-specific CD4+ T cells were expanded with viral peptide pools. Cells that had been cultured for roughly eleven days were the source of isolated CD4+ T cells. The healthy vaccine recipients, who had no prior SARS-CoV-2 infection, showed negative nucleocapsid antibodies. Cultivation was performed at more than 1.5 million PBMC per well with 8 to 10 IU/ml IL-2 and approximately 9.2 ug/ml peptides added. With regard to this clone: The target antigen is unknown.

Specimen: CD4+ T cells from PBMCs cultured with HCoV-NL63 spike peptides, collected before COVID-19 vaccination. The receptor's source is a human donor who received a COVID-19 vaccine. The rearrangement uses TRBV5-1 and TRBJ1-2, with TRBD1 matching 10 bases. CDR3 region: CASSGDRGLGGYTF. The CDR3 region has the DNA TGCGCCAGCAGCGGGGACAGGGGACTCGGGGGCTACACCTTC.